These T cell receptor beta chains were read from a single sample in a study of read filtering for tumor transcriptome and immune sequencing. TCRdb re-analysed the reads in MiXCR, keeping a single row per CDR3 protein. Among almost 40,000 distinct CDR3 sequences listed, about 14% were seen once. Source material: a population of CD138-negative cells sorted from bone marrow. The receptors here all came from a donor aged 40 or over with multiple myeloma. The conserved cysteine and the conserved F or W are not part of the CDR3 here.

TRBV29-1,SVTQGPNNEKLF
TRBV6-2/TRBV6-3,ASSYMRNEQF
TRBV12-3/TRBV12-4,ASSWDRDQPQH
TRBV28,AATEEGLGANEQF
TRBV2,ASSDGGALDEQF
TRBV7-9,ASSQGEADTEAF
TRBV9,ASSVGLGPGDTQY
TRBV30,AWKKELNEKLF
TRBV29-1,SVARGADEQF
TRBV5-1,ASSRGWDEQY
TRBV3-1,ASSQKGAGGLTEAL
TRBV5-1,ASSLAASGVYGTGELF
TRBV5-5,ASSHLQGAGANVLT
TRBV5-5,ASSPPGAGGSNTGELF
TRBV7-9,ASSPWSRTGSDSGANVLT
TRBV12-3/TRBV12-4,ASSLVTGGSEAF
TRBV4-1,ASSNRQGVSYNEQF
TRBV10-3,AIRKSNTGLNTEAF
TRBV5-6,ASSLLDTEAF
TRBV11-2,ASSLAQVETQY
TRBV7-2,ASGRMWSDTQY
TRBV19,ASSIRTGEVYEQY
TRBV5-5,ASSSRDGENSYNEQF